The rows below give T cell receptor beta chains drawn from one sample of a study of T-cell reconstitution after alpha-beta-depleted transplantation in children. TCRdb fed the PCR reads into MiXCR, producing one record per CDR3 protein. Of some 220,000 distinct CDR3 sequences listed, about a tenth are singletons. Sequencing was performed on PBMCs from the stem cell graft donor, taken from the stem cell graft. These receptors were taken from a human donor who donated a stem cell graft to a child with acute lymphoblastic leukemia. CDR3s include the opening cysteine and the closing phenylalanine or tryptophan. D genes are given only for firm matches. Clone size appears in some rows only: once, few, many, or a class for an expanded clone.

V	J	D	size	CDR3	DNA
TRBV12-3/TRBV12-4	TRBJ2-7	-	many	CASSLGVRSYEQYF	TGTGCCAGCAGTTTGGGGGTACGGTCCTACGAGCAGTACTTC
TRBV6-1	TRBJ1-2	TRBD1	few	CAIDRGIYGYTF	TGTGCCATAGACAGGGGAATTTACGGCTACACCTTC
TRBV18	TRBJ2-7	TRBD1	many	CASSPTGNLYEQYF	TGTGCCAGCTCACCGACAGGGAACCTTTACGAGCAGTACTTC
TRBV7-2	TRBJ2-7	TRBD2	-	CASSLASGGYEQYF	TGTGCCAGCAGCTTAGCAAGCGGGGGCTACGAGCAGTACTTC
TRBV7-2	TRBJ2-3	TRBD1	-	CASSLVMQGASTDTQYF	TGTGCCAGCAGCTTAGTCATGCAGGGGGCAAGCACAGATACGCAGTATTTT
TRBV21-1	TRBJ2-1	-	few	CASSNLTRGYNEQFF	TGTGCCAGCAGCAACCTCACACGGGGGTACAATGAGCAGTTCTTC
TRBV5-1	TRBJ1-1	-	few	CASSLLWTDEAFF	TGCGCCAGCAGCTTACTGTGGACGGATGAAGCTTTCTTT
TRBV27	TRBJ1-1	-	many	CASSRSGGTEAFF	TGTGCCAGCAGCCGATCGGGGGGCACTGAAGCTTTCTTT
TRBV5-4	TRBJ2-7	-	few	CASSFWGLNEQYF	TGTGCCAGCAGCTTTTGGGGGCTGAACGAGCAGTACTTC
TRBV5-1	TRBJ2-1	TRBD2	many	CASSSRTSGGSYNEQFF	TGCGCCAGCAGCAGTCGGACTAGCGGGGGCTCCTACAATGAGCAGTTCTTC
TRBV19	TRBJ1-5	-	few	CASRVGANQPQHF	TGTGCCAGCAGGGTCGGGGCCAATCAGCCCCAGCATTTT
TRBV7-8	TRBJ2-3	TRBD2	few	CASAYERGADTQYF	TGTGCCAGCGCCTATGAGCGGGGAGCAGATACGCAGTATTTT
TRBV29-1	TRBJ2-1	TRBD1	many	CSVDRQGDEQFF	TGCAGCGTAGATCGACAGGGCGATGAGCAGTTCTTC
TRBV6-2/TRBV6-3	TRBJ2-1	TRBD2	few	CASRPVGLRGIYNEQFF	TGTGCCAGCAGACCCGTCGGGTTGCGGGGGATCTACAATGAGCAGTTCTTC
TRBV3-1	TRBJ2-5	TRBD2	-	CASSQSPTGTSGVWKTQYF	TGTGCCAGCAGCCAATCCCCCACCGGGACTAGCGGGGTTTGGAAGACCCAGTACTTC
TRBV28	TRBJ1-4	-	few	CASSLPSNNEKLFF	TGTGCCAGCAGTTTGCCAAGCAATAATGAAAAACTGTTTTTT
TRBV6-5	TRBJ2-7	-	-	CASSYSTPPPLDEQYF	TGTGCCAGCAGTTACTCAACCCCTCCTCCCCTGGACGAGCAGTACTTC
TRBV5-1	TRBJ2-1	TRBD1	-	CASSSSSEIQGSSYNEQFF	TGCGCCAGCAGCTCAAGTTCAGAGATACAGGGGAGCTCCTACAATGAGCAGTTCTTC
TRBV12-3/TRBV12-4	TRBJ2-1	-	-	CASSWRGAGDNEQFF	TGTGCCAGCAGTTGGCGGGGAGCGGGCGACAATGAGCAGTTCTTC
TRBV10-3	TRBJ1-2	TRBD1	-	CAISESYRGHNYGYTF	TGTGCCATCAGTGAGTCCTACAGGGGGCATAACTATGGCTACACCTTC
TRBV4-3	TRBJ2-2	-	-	CASSQDRGIGELFF	TGCGCCAGCAGCCAAGATCGGGGAATCGGGGAGCTGTTTTTT
TRBV7-9	TRBJ2-7	-	-	CASSRPTRAKLHAYEQYF	TGTGCCAGCAGCCGACCGACTAGAGCTAAGCTCCATGCCTACGAGCAGTACTTC
TRBV4-1	TRBJ1-1	-	few	CASSQVGQHMNTEAFF	TGCGCCAGCAGCCAGGTCGGACAACACATGAACACTGAAGCTTTCTTT
TRBV27	TRBJ2-2	-	few	CASSQHWNPVNTGELFF	TGTGCCAGCAGTCAACACTGGAATCCCGTGAACACCGGGGAGCTGTTTTTT
TRBV7-2	TRBJ2-2	TRBD2	many	CASSSGGKTGELFF	TGTGCCAGCAGCTCGGGGGGAAAAACCGGGGAGCTGTTTTTT
TRBV4-2	TRBJ2-5	-	few	CASSQVSGETQYF	TGTGCCAGCAGCCAAGTATCGGGAGAGACCCAGTACTTC
TRBV6-5	TRBJ2-1	-	many	CASRRVNEQFF	TGTGCCAGCAGAAGGGTCAATGAGCAGTTCTTC
TRBV12-3/TRBV12-4	TRBJ2-6	-	many	CASSTGSGANVLTF	TGTGCCAGCAGTACAGGTTCTGGGGCCAACGTCCTGACTTTC
TRBV5-1	TRBJ1-1	-	many	CASSLEGANTEAFF	TGCGCCAGCAGCTTGGAAGGCGCGAACACTGAAGCTTTCTTT
TRBV28	TRBJ1-1	-	many	CASSSTGNQRAFF	TGTGCCAGCAGTTCCACGGGGAATCAAAGGGCTTTCTTT
TRBV5-4	TRBJ2-3	TRBD2	-	CASSLIAGEDTQYF	TGTGCCAGCAGCTTGATAGCGGGGGAAGATACGCAGTATTTT
TRBV30	TRBJ2-7	-	many	CAWSVLAQFRYEQYF	TGTGCCTGGAGTGTACTAGCACAGTTCCGCTACGAGCAGTACTTC
TRBV13	TRBJ1-6	-	few	CASSLGLGARNSPLHF	TGTGCCAGCAGCTTAGGTTTGGGGGCGCGGAATTCACCCCTCCACTTT
TRBV4-3	TRBJ2-3	TRBD2	-	CASSQEASGGADTQYF	TGCGCCAGCAGCCAAGAGGCTAGCGGGGGGGCAGATACGCAGTATTTT
TRBV7-2	TRBJ2-7	-	many	CASSLSGQTLLSEQYF	TGTGCCAGCAGCTTATCCGGACAGACCTTACTTTCCGAGCAGTACTTC
TRBV2	TRBJ1-4	-	-	CASSVGRRLFF	TGTGCCAGCAGTGTTGGCCGGAGGCTGTTTTTT
TRBV20-1	TRBJ2-1	-	few	CSAPDPKPGRRKEQFF	TGCAGTGCTCCCGATCCTAAACCCGGGAGAAGGAAGGAGCAGTTCTTC
TRBV5-1	TRBJ2-4	TRBD2	few	CASSLSLAGIQNIQYF	TGCGCCAGCAGCTTGTCCCTAGCGGGGATACAAAACATTCAGTACTTC
TRBV7-2	TRBJ1-4	-	-	CASSYDRATNEKLFF	TGTGCCAGCAGCTACGACAGAGCAACTAATGAAAAACTGTTTTTT
TRBV3-1	TRBJ1-1	-	many	CASRTQGSKPEAFF	TGTGCCAGCAGAACTCAGGGTTCAAAGCCTGAAGCTTTCTTT
TRBV20-1	TRBJ1-1	-	few	CSATPGAYEAFF	TGCAGTGCTACTCCAGGGGCCTATGAAGCTTTCTTT
TRBV6-5	TRBJ1-2	TRBD1	few	CASSYFQGQGAYGYTF	TGTGCCAGCAGTTACTTTCAAGGACAGGGGGCGTATGGCTACACCTTC